Following are 14 T cell receptor beta chains from one sample sequenced in a study of PD-L1 blockade in urothelial cancer. TCRdb keeps only in-frame clones here, not all; method: immunoSEQ multiplex PCR. The repertoire has 60,000 to 85,000 clones, approximately 90% of them found once; the top ten carry approximately 6%. This sample comprised PBMCs, obtained around atezolizumab (anti-PD-L1) treatment. These receptor sequences come from an older woman with urothelial cancer.

V gene TRBV6-1 combines with J gene TRBJ1-1, with 8 bases aligning to TRBD1. The CDR3 spans 15 residues. The germline V gene encodes CDR1 MNHNS and CDR2 SASEGT. With 3 bases clipped from V and 5 bases from J, the junction kept 8 bases outside the gene matches. The CDR3 region has the DNA TGTGCCAGCAGTGACGGACAGGGAAGGTGGACTGAAGCTTTCTTT. This sequence encodes CASSDGQGRWTEAFF.

The chain carries TRBV25-1 and TRBJ1-2, with 8 bases fitting TRBD1. Germline CDR1 MGHDK, CDR2 SYGVNS. With 7 bases clipped from V and 0 bases from J, the junction kept 4 bases outside the gene matches. The CDR3 is made up of 14 amino acids. CDR3: CASTRTGTNYGYTF. Written as DNA, the CDR3 is TGTGCCAGCACGAGGACAGGGACTAACTATGGCTACACCTTC.

CDR3 in DNA: TGTGCCTGGGAGCGTTCAATGAACACTGAAGCTTTCTTT. Translated, it gives CAWERSMNTEAFF. V gene TRBV30 combines with J gene TRBJ1-1; unclear D gene. Germline CDR1 GTSNPN, CDR2 SVGIG (reference sequence). The CDR3 consists of 13 residues. Trimming took off 5 bases at V and 0 bases at J, with 10 bases between the two ends.

J is TRBJ1-5 and V is TRBV27, with a possible D match to TRBD1 (6 bases). The ends were cut back, 5 bases at V and 7 bases at J, with 9 bases in the middle. Germline-derived CDR1 and CDR2 are MNHEY and SMNVEV (reference sequence). This CDR3 has 12 amino acids. The CDR3 region is CASSPTGQPQHF. The DNA of the CDR3 is TGTGCCAGCAGTCCGACAGGCCAGCCCCAGCATTTT.

The rearrangement links TRBV5-6 to TRBJ1-2, with TRBD1 matching over 7 bases. This CDR3 is built from 14 residues. V shed 4 bases and J 3 bases; nucleotides not matched to a gene: 6. Germline loops: CDR1 SGHDT, CDR2 YYEEEE. CDR3 in amino acids: CASSPGQTYYGYTF. The CDR3 DNA reads TGTGCCAGCAGCCCGGGACAGACGTACTATGGCTACACCTTC.

V gene TRBV4-2 combines with J gene TRBJ1-2; D is perhaps TRBD1 (6 bases). Germline loops: CDR1 LGHNA, CDR2 YNFKEQ. The V end lost 4 bases, the J end lost 7 bases, and 13 bases lay between the germline ends. The CDR3 loop spans 13 amino acids. DNA for the CDR3: TGTGCCAGCAGCCTACACAGGGACGGTGGCTACACCTTC. It translates to CASSLHRDGGYTF.

In regard to this clone: Other DNA variants within this sample encode the same CDR3. This chain uses TRBV6-4 with TRBJ1-1; D possibly corresponds to TRBD1 (6 bases). Germline V gene lookup returns CDR1 MRHNA and CDR2 SNTAGT. The CDR3 contains 13 residues. V lost 5 bases to trimming and J lost 1 base, with 8 bases between them. The CDR3 protein is CASSQTGNTEAFF. The CDR3 DNA reads TGTGCCAGCAGTCAGACAGGGAACACTGAAGCTTTCTTT.

This sequence joins TRBV18 and TRBJ2-3, with D uncertain. The CDR3 covers 14 residues. Per the germline V gene, CDR1 is KGHSH and CDR2 is LQKENI. V shed 3 bases and J shed 1 base, with 8 bases lying between them. The CDR3 loop reads CASSPDLGTDTQYF. The CDR3 nucleotides read TGTGCCAGCTCACCCGACTTAGGCACAGATACGCAGTATTTT.

The V call is TRBV5-1, the J call TRBJ2-4, with TRBD1 identical over 9 bases. With 2 bases clipped from V and 11 bases from J, the junction kept 5 bases outside the gene matches. There are 13 residues in the CDR3. CDR1 and CDR2 from the germline V gene are SGHRS and YFSETQ. For the CDR3, the DNA is TGCGCCAGCAGCTTACGGACAGGGGACCTTCAGTACTTC. This gives the protein CASSLRTGDLQYF.

The chain uses TRBV5-1 and TRBJ1-1; 7 positions match TRBD1. The germline gives CDR1 SGHRS, CDR2 YFSETQ. This CDR3 is built from 15 residues. V shed 5 bases, J shed 1 base, and the junction held 8 bases outside the gene matches. The CDR3 nucleotides are TGCGCCAGCAGAGATTCCGGGACAGCGAACACTGAAGCTTTCTTT. It codes for CASRDSGTANTEAFF.

The rearrangement joins TRBV10-3 to TRBJ2-3, with 7 bases aligning to TRBD2. This CDR3 comprises 15 residues. J lost 3 bases, V lost 5 bases, and 8 bases had no gene match. In germline, CDR1 is ENHRY, CDR2 SYGVKD. The CDR3 nucleotides are TGTGCCATCAGTAAAGTCGCGGGAGCTACAGATACGCAGTATTTT. Translation: CAISKVAGATDTQYF.

The rearrangement joins TRBV7-2 to TRBJ1-4, with 12 bases fitting TRBD1. This CDR3 has 16 residues. Germline CDR1 SGHTA, CDR2 FQGNSA. V shed 5 bases and J 8 bases; nucleotides not matched to a gene: 9. The DNA of the CDR3 is TGTGCCAGCAGCCGAGGCGGGACAGGGGGCTCCGAAAAACTGTTTTTT. Its translation is CASSRGGTGGSEKLFF.

The chain combines TRBV7-9 with TRBJ1-2, with TRBD1 identical over 7 bases. Trimming took 5 bases from V and 2 from J; bases not matched to a gene: 8. There are 15 residues in the CDR3. Germline CDR1 SEHNR, CDR2 FQNEAQ (reference sequence). CDR3 sequence reads: CASSPEDRTNYGYTF. DNA of the CDR3: TGTGCCAGCAGCCCCGAGGACAGGACAAACTATGGCTACACCTTC. The full variable domain, completed using reference TRBV7-9 and TRBJ1-2, is DTGVSQNPRHKITKRGQNVTFRCDPISEHNRLYWYRQTLGQGPEFLTYFQNEAQLEKSRLLSDRFSAERPKGSFSTLEIQRTEQGDSAMYLCASSPEDRTNYGYTFGSGTRLTVV.

This rearrangement joins TRBV27 to TRBJ1-2, with D tentatively TRBD1 (5 bases). Germline V CDR1 and CDR2: MNHEY, SMNVEV (reference sequence). The germline V and J ends were trimmed by 4 bases and 2 bases, with 14 bases remaining between them. The CDR3 length is 15 residues. The chain's CDR3 is CASSSTDPRNYGYTF. CDR3 DNA: TGTGCCAGCAGTTCGACAGACCCGAGGAACTATGGCTACACCTTC.